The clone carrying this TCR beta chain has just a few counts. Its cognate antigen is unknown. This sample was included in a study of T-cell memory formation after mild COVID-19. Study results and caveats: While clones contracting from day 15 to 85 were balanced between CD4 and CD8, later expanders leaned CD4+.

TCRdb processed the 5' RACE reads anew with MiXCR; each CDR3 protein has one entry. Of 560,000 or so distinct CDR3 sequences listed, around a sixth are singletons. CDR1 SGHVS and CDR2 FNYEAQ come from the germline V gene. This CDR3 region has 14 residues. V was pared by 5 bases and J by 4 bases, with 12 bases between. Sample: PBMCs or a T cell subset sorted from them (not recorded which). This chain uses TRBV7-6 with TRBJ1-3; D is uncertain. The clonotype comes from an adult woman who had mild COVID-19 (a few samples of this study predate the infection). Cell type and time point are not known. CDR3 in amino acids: CASSDQGRGNTIYF. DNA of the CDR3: TGTGCCAGCAGCGACCAAGGGCGCGGAAACACCATATATTTT.